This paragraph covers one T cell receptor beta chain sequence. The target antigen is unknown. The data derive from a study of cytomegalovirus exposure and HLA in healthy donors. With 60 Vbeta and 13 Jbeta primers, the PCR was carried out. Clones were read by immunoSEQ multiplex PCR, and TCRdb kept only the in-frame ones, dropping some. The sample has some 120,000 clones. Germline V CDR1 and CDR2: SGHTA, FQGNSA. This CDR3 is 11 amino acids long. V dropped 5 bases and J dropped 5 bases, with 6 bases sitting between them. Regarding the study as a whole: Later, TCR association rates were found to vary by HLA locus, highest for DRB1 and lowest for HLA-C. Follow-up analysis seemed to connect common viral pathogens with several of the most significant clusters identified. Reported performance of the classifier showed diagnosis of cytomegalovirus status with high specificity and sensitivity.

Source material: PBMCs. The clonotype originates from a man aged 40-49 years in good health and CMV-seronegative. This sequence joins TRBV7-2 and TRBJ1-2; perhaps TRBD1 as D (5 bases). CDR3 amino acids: CASSRGYGYTF. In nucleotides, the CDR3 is TGTGCCAGCAGCCGGGGGTATGGCTACACCTTC.